This T cell receptor beta chain was captured in a study of cytomegalovirus exposure and HLA in healthy donors. Researchers ran the PCR with 60 Vbeta and 13 Jbeta primers. Some clones are missing from TCRdb's copy, which holds only in-frame ones; the method was immunoSEQ multiplex PCR. Its listing shows some 150,000 clones. On this clone: Its antigen is unknown.

Points from the study as a whole: The number of N-insertions in an Asian-associated ancestry cluster was reportedly below the roughly 660-donor mean in a later analysis.

Germline V gene sequence: CDR1 SGHRS, CDR2 YFSETQ. Between the trimmed V and J ends, which lost 3 bases and 0 bases, there was a span of 11 bases. This CDR3 has 15 residues. This receptor was identified in a man in his forties in good health and CMV-seronegative. Specimen: PBMCs. The V gene is TRBV5-1, the J gene TRBJ2-3, with a weak D call TRBD1 (6 bases). The CDR3 DNA follows: TGCGCCAGCAGCTCCGGGACACCTAGCACAGATACGCAGTATTTT. Translated: CASSSGTPSTDTQYF.